This T cell receptor beta chain was sequenced for a study of T cells in Graves' hyperthyroidism and ophthalmopathy. Study-wide findings and caveats: Most thyroid clonotypes expanded above 0.001 were also detected in blood. Progression to ophthalmopathy was predicted a median of roughly 6.5 months early.

Template material for amplifying TCR beta CDR3 regions consisted of RNA transcripts. The study used the HTBI primer set for a first-round RT-PCR of the TCR CDR3. TCRdb itself ran the multiplex PCR reads through MiXCR, one entry per CDR3 protein. The sample records approximately 270,000 distinct CDR3 sequences, roughly 15% being singletons. Disease duration under 2 months; hyperthyroidism patients were aged 18 to 65. Uncontrolled infection, other autoimmune disease, pregnancy or lactation disqualified patients from enrolment. Germline V gene sequence: CDR1 SGDLS, CDR2 YYNGEE. V was cut by 3 bases and J by 5 bases, with 14 bases left in between. There are 14 residues in the CDR3. This clonotype was seen repeatedly, ten times or more. Its target is not known.

The source of this sequence is a middle-aged woman with Graves' hyperthyroidism that later progressed to Graves' ophthalmopathy. The rearrangement links TRBV9 to TRBJ1-2, with D tentatively TRBD1 (5 bases). The sequenced sample consisted of blood. This CDR3 is CASSAPGTVYGYTF. Written as DNA, the CDR3 is TGTGCCAGCAGCGCCCCAGGGACTGTGTATGGCTACACCTTC.